The clone carrying this TCR beta chain was picked up a small number of times. MiXCR was run by TCRdb on the RT-PCR reads, yielding one entry per CDR3 protein. Of about 410,000 distinct CDR3 sequences listed, approximately 16% were seen once; the top ten hold less than 8.5%. The data originate from a study of patients and donors after allogeneic stem cell transplantation. The CDR3 contains 14 residues. V was cut by 5 bases and J by 4 bases, with 14 bases left in between. In germline, CDR1 is MNHNS, CDR2 SASEGT. The origin of this receptor is a human donor who was either an allogeneic HSCT recipient or a stem cell or donor lymphocyte infusion donor (not recorded which). It is not recorded whose cells these are; they may come from a transplant donor. The J gene is TRBJ1-2, the V gene TRBV6-1; D possibly corresponds to TRBD1 (5 bases). Specimen: blood, either unsorted or a sorted T cell fraction (not recorded which). The CDR3 protein is CASSTAGSLYGYTF. For the CDR3, the DNA is TGTGCCAGCAGTACGGCAGGGAGTCTCTATGGCTACACCTTC.